This TCR beta chain was profiled in a study of cytomegalovirus exposure and HLA in healthy donors. Study conclusions and caveats: Some TCR beta chains (about 170 of them) were listed as cytomegalovirus-associated. As confirmed in vitro, three CMV-associated chains were specific for CMV antigens. Whilst most TCR sequences proved rare, a subset of public TCRs occurred across many donors.

Sequencing used immunoSEQ multiplex PCR; TCRdb keeps in-frame clones, though not all of them. The table records 150,000 or so clones, roughly 89% of them present only once. Germline V gene data show CDR1 as SGDLS and CDR2 as YYNGEE. The CDR3 length is 15 residues. Trimming removed 3 bases from V and 1 base from J; junction bases left unmatched: 2. Notes on this clone: No antigen is known for it.

The donors were in the approximately 120-subject validation cohort; that cohort was separate from the roughly 700-subject first cohort. The source is a woman under 30 in good health and CMV-seropositive. The chain employs TRBV9 and TRBJ2-5; 11 bases map to TRBD2. Sequencing used PBMCs. As DNA, the CDR3 is TGTGCCAGCAGCGGACTAGCGGGGATCCAAGAGACCCAGTACTTC. Translation: CASSGLAGIQETQYF. Drawing the rest from reference TRBV9 and TRBJ2-5, the complete variable domain is DSGVTQTPKHLITATGQRVTLRCSPRSGDLSVYWYQQSLDQGLQFLIQYYNGEERAKGNILERFSAQQFPDLHSELNLSSLELGDSALYFCASSGLAGIQETQYFGPGTRLLVL.